A single sample is the source of the 10 T cell receptor beta chains below, sequenced in a study of T cell changes during pregnancy in multiple sclerosis. Libraries were prepared by immunoSEQ multiplex PCR; TCRdb keeps only in-frame clonotypes and omits some of them. Here the sample spans 70,000 to 100,000 clones, over 80% being singletons. The source was peripheral blood, collected in the first trimester of pregnancy. These receptors all come from a female donor with multiple sclerosis, enrolled in a pregnancy study.

The chain has TRBV18 and TRBJ2-7, with a possible D match to TRBD1 (6 bases). Trimming pared 1 base from V and 3 bases from J, leaving 10 bases between. Germline loops: CDR1 KGHSH, CDR2 LQKENI. This CDR3 comprises 14 residues. The CDR3 DNA follows: TGTGCCAGCTCACCACAACAGGGATTCTACGAGCAGTACTTC. Translating it yields CASSPQQGFYEQYF.

This sequence joins TRBV19 and TRBJ2-4; possible D gene TRBD1, 6 bases. With 8 bases removed from V and 6 bases from J, the gap between germline ends came to 17 bases. The CDR3 totals 14 residues. CDR1 is LNHDA, CDR2 SQIVND, per germline (reference sequence). CDR3 in DNA: TGTGCCAGTGCAATTCCGGGACATAGAAACATTCAGTACTTC. Translated, it gives CASAIPGHRNIQYF.

The chain carries TRBV7-3 and TRBJ2-1, with 7 positions matching TRBD1. Germline CDR1 reads SGHTA; CDR2 reads FQGTGA. J was trimmed by 0 bases and V by 5 bases; bases with no gene match: 7. This CDR3 contains 16 residues. CDR3 nucleotides: TGTGCCAGCAGCCCGGACAGGCCTAGCTCCTACAATGAGCAGTTCTTC. Translating it yields CASSPDRPSSYNEQFF.

This chain joins TRBV6-6 and TRBJ2-2, with D possibly TRBD1 on 6 matching bases. Trimming stripped 8 bases from V and 3 bases from J, with 10 bases between. CDR1 and CDR2 from the germline V gene are MNHNY and SVGAGI (reference sequence). The CDR3 covers 13 residues. CDR3 DNA: TGTGCCAGCCGCTACAGGGACACCGGGGAGCTGTTTTTT. As protein: CASRYRDTGELFF.

This clone showed up just once. V gene TRBV29-1 combines with J gene TRBJ1-4; TRBD1 matches 9 bases. V shed 2 bases and J 8 bases; nucleotides not matched to a gene: 6. Germline CDR1 is SQVTM and CDR2 is ANQGSEA. The CDR3 has 14 amino acids. The DNA of the CDR3 is TGCAGCGTTGAACCGGGACAGGGTAGCGAAAAACTGTTTTTT. Protein product: CSVEPGQGSEKLFF. Based on the CDR3 plus reference TRBV29-1 and TRBJ1-4, the full variable domain is SAVISQKPSRDICQRGTSLTIQCQVDSQVTMMFWYRQQPGQSLTLIATANQGSEATYESGFVIDKFPISRPNLTFSTLTVSNMSPEDSSIYLCSVEPGQGSEKLFFGSGTQLSVL.

The V call is TRBV4-1, the J call TRBJ2-5; the match to TRBD2 covers 10 bases. V lost 6 bases, J lost 5 bases, and 3 bases stayed unmatched. Per the germline V gene, CDR1 is MGHRA and CDR2 is YSYEKL. The CDR3 has 13 amino acids. The CDR3 bases are TGCGCCAGCAGTCTGGGACTAGCGGAGACCCAGTACTTC. It translates to CASSLGLAETQYF.

The V call is TRBV27, the J call TRBJ1-2, with a possible D match to TRBD1 (5 bases). Trimming stripped 7 bases from V and 5 bases from J, with 14 bases between. Germline V gives CDR1 MNHEY, CDR2 SMNVEV (reference sequence). The CDR3 is made up of 13 amino acids. The CDR3 region is CASTPGRGYGYTF. The CDR3 nucleotides are TGTGCCAGCACCCCCGGGAGGGGTTATGGCTACACCTTC.

This chain links TRBV2 with TRBJ2-1, with 8 bases that match TRBD1. The CDR3 is 11 amino acids. Trimming removed 8 bases from V and 16 bases from J; junction bases left unmatched: 10. Per germline, CDR1 SNHLY and CDR2 FYNNEI. CDR3 sequence reads: CASEGRQGIFF. The CDR3 DNA is TGTGCCAGCGAAGGTCGACAGGGGATCTTCTTC. Complete variable domain (other parts from reference TRBV2 and TRBJ2-1): EPEVTQTPSHQVTQMGQEVILRCVPISNHLYFYWYRQILGQKVEFLVSFYNNEISEKSEIFDDQFSVERPDGSNFTLKIRSTKLEDSAMYFCASEGRQGIFFGPGTRLTVL.

This clone showed up just once. For the CDR3, the DNA is TGTGCCAGCTCACGCTCCCAGGCAACCTACGAGCAGTACTTC. This encodes CASSRSQATYEQYF. V and J are TRBV18 and TRBJ2-7; D uncertain. The CDR3 sequence is 14 residues long. V gave up 4 bases and J gave up 2 bases, with 12 bases separating them. Germline CDR1 reads KGHSH; CDR2 reads LQKENI.

This clone was seen a handful of times. Its ends do not fully match the called genes, so a read error is possible. This rearrangement joins TRBV7-2 to TRBJ1-4; unclear D gene. CDR1 and CDR2 (germline): SGHTA, FQGNSA. There are 14 residues in the CDR3. The CDR3 is CASGFEAWSEKLFF. The DNA of the CDR3 is TGTGCCAGCGGCTTCGAAGCGTGGAGTGAAAAACTGTTTTTT.